This T cell receptor beta chain comes out of a study of control samples from healthy donors and cancer patients. This CDR3 is 16 amino acids long. The germline CDR1 and CDR2 sequences are MDHEN and SYDVKM. J lost 0 bases, V lost 7 bases, and 6 bases had no gene match. The table came from immunoSEQ multiplex PCR; TCRdb's copy has only in-frame clones and leaves some out. The sample lists under 70,000 clones, over 75% occurring once. The source of this sequence is a woman between 45 and 60 years old with colorectal cancer. Source material: PBMCs. The chain combines TRBV28 with TRBJ1-1; 12 nucleotides line up with TRBD1. CDR3 DNA: TGTGCCAGCACCCTCGGGACAGGGGGCTTGAACACTGAAGCTTTCTTT. Its translation: CASTLGTGGLNTEAFF.